These 28 T cell receptor beta chains were sequenced from one sample in a study of T cell responses to AZD1222 COVID-19 vaccine. Assay used: immunoSEQ multiplex PCR; TCRdb lists only in-frame clones, some missing. The sample includes 50,000 or so clones, about 87% seen only once; the top ten take about 15%. The sample in question was peripheral blood, obtained on day 0 of AZD1222 vaccination. These receptor sequences come from an adult in good health.

This clone was recorded once. CDR3 bases: TGCGCCAGCAGCCAGGGACAGGGATTTGAGACCCAGTACTTC. Amino acids: CASSQGQGFETQYF. This chain connects TRBV4-3 to TRBJ2-5; 9 bases map to TRBD1. CDR1 and CDR2 (germline): LGHNA, YSLEER. Unmatched junction bases numbered 4, after V lost 3 bases and J lost 5 bases. CDR3 size: 14 residues.

The CDR3 loop is CASSLASDRGIYEQYF. In nucleotides, the CDR3 is TGCGCCAGCAGCTTGGCCAGTGACAGGGGTATCTACGAGCAGTACTTC. The chain carries TRBV5-1 and TRBJ2-7; 8 bases match TRBD1. Germline V gives CDR1 SGHRS, CDR2 YFSETQ. This CDR3 comprises 16 residues. The trim removed 0 bases at V and 3 bases at J, leaving 8 bases unmatched. The entire variable domain, with the rest obtained from reference TRBV5-1 and TRBJ2-7, is as follows: KAGVTQTPRYLIKTRGQQVTLSCSPISGHRSVSWYQQTPGQGLQFLFEYFSETQRNKGNFPGRFSGRQFSNSRSEMNVSTLELGDSALYLCASSLASDRGIYEQYFGPGTRLTVT.

For the CDR3, the DNA is TGTGCCAGTAGTCCAGGGGTGAACACTGAAGCTTTCTTT. Its translation is CASSPGVNTEAFF. The chain carries TRBV19 and TRBJ1-1; TRBD1 is a possible D gene (6 bases). V was clipped by 5 bases and J by 0 bases, with 7 bases between them. CDR1 is LNHDA, CDR2 SQIVND, per germline (reference sequence). The CDR3 runs to 13 residues.

The genes are TRBV15 and TRBJ2-7, with unresolved D. The germline V and J ends were trimmed by 0 bases and 3 bases, with 12 bases remaining between them. Germline-derived CDR1 and CDR2 are LNHNV and YYDKDF (reference sequence). The CDR3 sequence is 15 residues long. The CDR3 reads CATSRDPQHYYEQYF. Here the CDR3 DNA reads TGTGCCACCAGCAGAGACCCACAGCACTACTACGAGCAGTACTTC.

V and J are TRBV10-3 and TRBJ2-1, with 11 bases aligning to TRBD2. The CDR3 runs 17 residues. CDR1 and CDR2 from the germline V gene are ENHRY and SYGVKD. V gave up 0 bases and J gave up 6 bases; unmatched junction bases: 7. CDR3 loop: CAISESAGTSGLNEQFF. CDR3 nucleotides: TGTGCCATCAGTGAGTCGGCCGGGACTAGCGGACTCAATGAGCAGTTCTTC.

J is TRBJ1-5 and V is TRBV7-8; perhaps TRBD1 as D (5 bases). CDR3 size: 14 residues. V lost 4 bases and J 6 bases, leaving 13 bases between the germline ends. Germline CDR1 and CDR2: SGHVS and FQNEAQ. The CDR3 DNA reads as TGTGCCAGCAGCTATCAGGGAGGAGGTCAGCCCCAGCATTTT. It specifies CASSYQGGGQPQHF.

This rearrangement joins TRBV18 to TRBJ2-1; 12 bases fit TRBD1. Trimming at V came to 3 bases and at J to 8 bases, leaving 5 bases not matched to a gene. The length of the CDR3 is 15 residues. Per the germline V gene, CDR1 is KGHSH and CDR2 is LQKENI. CDR3 sequence: CASSPGQGARDEQFF. The CDR3 DNA reads as TGTGCCAGCTCACCGGGACAGGGGGCGCGCGATGAGCAGTTCTTC.

The chain links TRBV19 to TRBJ2-2; 8 positions match TRBD2. Germline trimming cut 3 bases from V and 0 bases from J; bases unmatched to any gene: 0. Germline CDR1 reads LNHDA; CDR2 reads SQIVND (reference sequence). This CDR3 region has 15 residues. CDR3 coding DNA: TGTGCCAGTAGTATTAGCGGGACGAACACCGGGGAGCTGTTTTTT. Amino acids: CASSISGTNTGELFF.

V is TRBV7-9 and J is TRBJ2-1; 8 bases align to TRBD2. This CDR3 comprises 16 residues. Looked up from germline, CDR1 is SEHNR and CDR2 is FQNEAQ (reference sequence). V dropped 2 bases and J dropped 7; count of bases not matched to a gene: 10. The CDR3 DNA reads as TGTGCCAGCAGCTTACGTAGGAGCGGGAGCGGGAATGAGCAGTTCTTC. Translated: CASSLRRSGSGNEQFF.

The chain links TRBV29-1 to TRBJ1-1, with D possibly TRBD1 on 6 matching bases. The germline CDR1 and CDR2 sequences are SQVTM and ANQGSEA. V gave up 5 bases and J gave up 1 base, with 11 bases separating them. The length of the CDR3 is 13 residues. The CDR3 bases are TGCAGCGTTATAATACAGGGGAACACTGAAGCTTTCTTT. It yields the protein CSVIIQGNTEAFF.

This chain connects TRBV29-1 to TRBJ1-1, with a weak D call TRBD1 (6 bases). Germline CDR1 and CDR2: SQVTM and ANQGSEA. V was cut by 4 bases and J by 5 bases, with 17 bases left in between. This CDR3 has 14 amino acids. This chain's CDR3 is CSVVGGGMGTEAFF. The DNA for the CDR3 is TGCAGCGTTGTTGGGGGGGGCATGGGGACTGAAGCTTTCTTT.

V gene TRBV29-1 combines with J gene TRBJ2-1; 13 bases agree with TRBD2. The V segment lost 3 bases and the J segment 2 bases; nucleotides outside the gene matches: 1. CDR1 and CDR2 (germline): SQVTM, ANQGSEA. The CDR3 extends over 15 amino acids. Here the CDR3 DNA reads TGCAGCGTTGATACTAGCGGGAGGGCCTACAATGAGCAGTTCTTC. Translating gives CSVDTSGRAYNEQFF.

The V and J genes are TRBV5-1 and TRBJ2-3; D ambiguous. The CDR3 is made up of 13 amino acids. Germline V CDR1 and CDR2: SGHRS, YFSETQ. Between the trimmed V and J ends, which lost 0 bases and 13 bases, there was a span of 15 bases. The CDR3 DNA follows: TGCGCCAGCAGCTTGGAGACACCCTACGCGGAGTATTTT. This codes for CASSLETPYAEYF.

The chain carries TRBV5-8 and TRBJ2-7; TRBD2 matches at 8 bases. Germline V gives CDR1 SGHTS, CDR2 YDEGEE. The length of the CDR3 is 16 residues. Germline trimming cut 4 bases from V and 5 bases from J; bases unmatched to any gene: 14. The CDR3 reads CASSPEIQRGIHEQYF. DNA of the CDR3: TGTGCCAGCAGCCCGGAAATCCAGCGGGGGATACACGAGCAGTACTTC.

This clone is a singleton in its sample. The chain employs TRBV3-1 (or the pseudogene TRBV3-2) and TRBJ1-5; 7 bases align to TRBD1. Germline-derived CDR1 and CDR2 are LGHDT and YNNKEL (reference sequence). The CDR3 extends over 13 amino acids. V was clipped by 4 bases and J by 5 bases; unmatched bases: 2. The CDR3 coding sequence is TGTGCCAGCAGCCCCAGGGGGGATCAGCCCCAGCATTTT. It translates to CASSPRGDQPQHF.

The rearrangement joins TRBV27 to TRBJ1-6; D possibly corresponds to TRBD1 (5 bases). Deletions cut 4 bases from V and 2 bases from J, with 6 bases between. The CDR3 loop spans 14 amino acids. Germline V CDR1 and CDR2: MNHEY, SMNVEV (reference sequence). CDR3 nucleotide sequence: TGTGCCAGCAGTTCGGGGGCCTATAATTCACCCCTCCACTTT. Protein product: CASSSGAYNSPLHF.

This rearrangement joins TRBV2 to TRBJ1-1; 8 nucleotides match TRBD1. V dropped 6 bases and J dropped 6; count of bases not matched to a gene: 6. Germline V gene data show CDR1 as SNHLY and CDR2 as FYNNEI. The CDR3 runs 13 residues. DNA for the CDR3: TGTGCCAGCAGGGAAACACAGGGGGCTGAAGCTTTCTTT. It translates to CASRETQGAEAFF.

The chain recombines TRBV19 with TRBJ1-2, with 8 bases that match TRBD1. With V trimmed by 3 bases and J by 7 bases, 13 bases remained unmatched. The CDR3 totals 16 residues. The V gene's germline CDR1 is LNHDA and CDR2 SQIVND (reference sequence). The CDR3 loop is CASSMGPGGAIGGYTF. CDR3 nucleotide sequence: TGTGCCAGTAGTATGGGCCCAGGGGGCGCGATAGGTGGCTACACCTTC.

V is TRBV9 and J is TRBJ2-3; D unresolved. This CDR3 region has 13 residues. Germline assignment: CDR1 SGDLS and CDR2 YYNGEE. Trimming took off 0 bases at V and 6 bases at J, with 8 bases between the two ends. The CDR3 is CASSVEGYDTQYF. CDR3 nucleotides: TGTGCCAGCAGCGTAGAAGGGTACGATACGCAGTATTTT. Full variable domain (outside the CDR3, taken from reference TRBV9 and TRBJ2-3): DSGVTQTPKHLITATGQRVTLRCSPRSGDLSVYWYQQSLDQGLQFLIQYYNGEERAKGNILERFSAQQFPDLHSELNLSSLELGDSALYFCASSVEGYDTQYFGPGTRLTVL.

The V and J genes are TRBV11-2 and TRBJ2-3; D gene uncertain. Deletions cut 3 bases from V and 0 bases from J, with 7 bases between. CDR3 length equals 14 residues. Germline V gene lookup returns CDR1 SGHAT and CDR2 FQNNGV. The CDR3 nucleotides are TGTGCCAGCAGCTTCATTATTAGCACAGATACGCAGTATTTT. Translating gives CASSFIISTDTQYF.

This clone was observed a handful of times. J is TRBJ1-1 and V is TRBV27; a possible D gene is TRBD1 (5 bases). Trimming shortened V by 2 bases and J by 4 bases, and 14 bases separated the two germline ends. Germline CDR1 is MNHEY and CDR2 is SMNVEV (reference sequence). This CDR3 comprises 15 residues. DNA for the CDR3: TGTGCCAGCAGTTTAGGGCAGGACACACGCACTGAAGCTTTCTTT. It encodes CASSLGQDTRTEAFF.

This chain connects TRBV2 to TRBJ1-6, with TRBD1 matching over 7 bases. CDR1 and CDR2 (germline): SNHLY, FYNNEI. J gave up 6 bases and V 6 bases, and 5 bases lay outside the gene matches. The CDR3 is 14 residues long. CDR3 DNA sequence: TGTGCCAGCAGGCCCGGGACAGTTAATTCACCCCTCCACTTT. Translated, it gives CASRPGTVNSPLHF.

The V and J genes are TRBV6-6 and TRBJ1-2; 9 nucleotides agree with TRBD1. After removal of 7 bases from V and 2 bases from J, the junction contained 5 bases not matched to a gene. The CDR3 extends over 14 amino acids. Germline lookup yields CDR1 MNHNY and CDR2 SVGAGI (reference sequence). This CDR3 reads CASIRTGVNYGYTF. CDR3 coding DNA: TGTGCCAGCATTAGGACAGGGGTGAACTATGGCTACACCTTC.

V usage is TRBV3-1 (or the pseudogene TRBV3-2) and J usage is TRBJ2-5; a possible D gene is TRBD2 (5 bases). The V end was cut by 4 bases, the J end by 6 bases, with 24 bases between. There are 17 residues in the CDR3. The germline V gene encodes CDR1 LGHDT and CDR2 YNNKEL (reference sequence). The CDR3 nucleotides are TGTGCCAGCAGCCCAGGCCGGAACCGGGGTATCGGAAAGACCCAGTACTTC. It yields the protein CASSPGRNRGIGKTQYF.

V usage is TRBV30 and J usage is TRBJ2-1, with D possibly matching TRBD2 (5 bases). V lost 4 bases to trimming and J lost 2 bases, with 9 bases between them. CDR1 and CDR2 (germline): GTSNPN, SVGIG (reference sequence). The CDR3 is 13 residues long. DNA for the CDR3: TGTGCCTGGAAGGTCGGGGCCTACAATGAGCAGTTCTTC. It is translated as CAWKVGAYNEQFF. The full variable domain, completed using reference TRBV30 and TRBJ2-1, is SQTIHQWPATLVQPVGSPLSLECTVEGTSNPNLYWYRQAAGRGLQLLFYSVGIGQISSEVPQNLSASRPQDRQFILSSKKLLLSDSGFYLCAWKVGAYNEQFFGPGTRLTVL.

This clone occurred a few times. The V and J genes are TRBV11-2 and TRBJ1-2; D not resolved. The CDR3 is 11 residues long. Germline-derived CDR1 and CDR2 are SGHAT and FQNNGV. V lost 5 bases, J lost 10 bases, and 11 bases lay in between. Written as DNA, the CDR3 is TGTGCCAGCAGCCATTTTGAAACCTACACCTTC. Translating it yields CASSHFETYTF.

This clone has only one observation. The gene calls are TRBV7-2 and TRBJ2-2; 12 bases map to TRBD2. The CDR3 runs 15 residues. Germline loops: CDR1 SGHTA, CDR2 FQGNSA. Trimming cost V 6 bases and J 3 bases; bases outside gene matches: 2. The CDR3 is CASRRLAGDTGELFF. CDR3 DNA sequence: TGTGCCAGCAGAAGACTAGCGGGAGACACCGGGGAGCTGTTTTTT.

This chain links TRBV5-6 with TRBJ1-4, with D unclear. Trimming pared 2 bases from V and 8 bases from J, leaving 7 bases between. The length of the CDR3 is 12 residues. Germline CDR1 is SGHDT and CDR2 is YYEEEE. CDR3 DNA: TGTGCCAGCAGCTTTCAGGAGGAAAAACTGTTTTTT. Protein product: CASSFQEEKLFF.